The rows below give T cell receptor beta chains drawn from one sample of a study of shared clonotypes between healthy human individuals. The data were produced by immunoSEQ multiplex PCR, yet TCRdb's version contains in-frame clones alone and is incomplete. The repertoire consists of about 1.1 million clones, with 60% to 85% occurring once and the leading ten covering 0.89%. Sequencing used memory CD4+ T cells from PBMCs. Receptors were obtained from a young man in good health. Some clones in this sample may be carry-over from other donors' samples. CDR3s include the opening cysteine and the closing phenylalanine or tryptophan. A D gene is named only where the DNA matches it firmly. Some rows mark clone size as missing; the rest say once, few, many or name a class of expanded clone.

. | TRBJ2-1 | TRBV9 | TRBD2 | CASTVSGSPHGEFF | TGTGCCAGCACGGTTAGCGGGAGCCCCCACGGGGAGTTCTTC
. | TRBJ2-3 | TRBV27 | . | CASSYASTDTQYF | TGTGCCAGCAGTTACGCTAGCACAGATACGCAGTATTTT
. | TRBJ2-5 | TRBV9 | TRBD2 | CASSARGTSGTQETQYF | TGTGCCAGCAGCGCCCGCGGGACTAGCGGGACCCAAGAGACCCAGTACTTC
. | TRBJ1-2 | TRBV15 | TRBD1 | CATSRDRDRDYTF | TGTGCCACCAGCAGAGACCGGGACAGGGACTACACCTTC
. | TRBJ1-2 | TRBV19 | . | CASSITPYGYTF | TGTGCCAGTAGTATTACGCCCTATGGCTACACCTTC
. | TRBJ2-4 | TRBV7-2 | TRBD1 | CASSLGQGYNIQYF | TGTGCCAGCAGCTTAGGACAGGGGTACAACATTCAGTACTTC
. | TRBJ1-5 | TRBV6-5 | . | CASSPPNLRPQHF | TGTGCCAGCAGCCCCCCCAACCTCCGGCCCCAGCATTTT
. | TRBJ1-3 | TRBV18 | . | CASSPILGQSSGNTIYF | TGTGCCAGCTCACCAATCCTCGGACAGAGCTCTGGAAACACCATATATTTT
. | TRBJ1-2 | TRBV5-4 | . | CASSRGRAANYGYTF | TGTGCCAGCAGCCGGGGTAGGGCAGCGAACTATGGCTACACCTTC
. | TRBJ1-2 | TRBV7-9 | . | CASSLSDGGGYTF | TGTGCCAGCAGCTTATCAGACGGTGGGGGCTACACCTTC
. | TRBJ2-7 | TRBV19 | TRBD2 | CASSNGLAGGYEQYF | TGTGCCAGTAGTAACGGACTAGCGGGAGGCTACGAGCAGTACTTC
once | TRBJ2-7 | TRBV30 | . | CAWRGSSYEQYF | TGTGCCTGGAGGGGGAGCTCCTACGAGCAGTACTTC
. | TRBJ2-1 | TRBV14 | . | CASSLTGAVLNEQFF | TGTGCCAGCAGCCTAACTGGGGCGGTACTCAATGAGCAGTTCTTC
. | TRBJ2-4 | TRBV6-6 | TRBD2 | CASKPAGVVKNIQYF | TGTGCCAGCAAGCCAGCGGGAGTGGTCAAAAACATTCAGTACTTC
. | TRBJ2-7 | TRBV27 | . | CASSYEGGFGEQYF | TGTGCCAGCAGTTACGAAGGGGGATTCGGCGAGCAGTACTTC
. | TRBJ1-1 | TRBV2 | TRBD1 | CASRGSAGGNTEAFF | TGTGCCAGCAGGGGGTCGGCAGGGGGAAACACTGAAGCTTTCTTT
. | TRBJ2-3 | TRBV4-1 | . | CASTQDKYTDTQYF | TGCGCCAGCACCCAGGACAAGTACACAGATACGCAGTATTTT
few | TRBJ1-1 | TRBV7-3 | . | CASSLSGGTEAFF | TGTGCCAGCAGCTTATCGGGGGGCACTGAAGCTTTCTTT
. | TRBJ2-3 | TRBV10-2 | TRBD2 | CASSERGGTDTQYF | TGCGCCAGCAGTGAGCGGGGGGGCACAGATACGCAGTATTTT
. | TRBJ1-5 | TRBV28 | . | CASSFGGGQPQHF | TGTGCCAGCAGTTTTGGGGGCGGTCAGCCCCAGCATTTT
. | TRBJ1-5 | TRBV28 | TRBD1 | CASSSSQGASNQPQHF | TGTGCCAGCAGTTCCTCCCAGGGGGCTAGCAATCAGCCCCAGCATTTT
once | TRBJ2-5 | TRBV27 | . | CASSFSDQETQYF | TGTGCCAGCAGTTTTTCGGACCAAGAGACCCAGTACTTC
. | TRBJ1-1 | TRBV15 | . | CATRRDRGGLGEDTEAFF | TGTGCCACCAGGAGAGACCGCGGGGGCCTCGGGGAGGACACTGAAGCTTTCTTT
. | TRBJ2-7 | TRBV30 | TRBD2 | CAWSVQPSGITYEQYF | TGTGCCTGGAGTGTACAGCCTAGCGGAATAACCTACGAGCAGTACTTC
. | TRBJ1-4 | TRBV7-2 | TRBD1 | CASSRDRDEKLFF | TGTGCCAGCAGCCGGGACAGGGATGAAAAACTGTTTTTT
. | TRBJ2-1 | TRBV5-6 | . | CASSPESGRPYNEQFF | TGTGCCAGCAGCCCGGAAAGCGGGCGCCCCTACAATGAGCAGTTCTTC
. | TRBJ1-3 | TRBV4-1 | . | CASSQDDWVSGNTIYF | TGCGCCAGCAGCCAAGATGATTGGGTCTCTGGAAACACCATATATTTT
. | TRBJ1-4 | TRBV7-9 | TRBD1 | CASTPQGAEKLFF | TGTGCCAGCACCCCCCAGGGGGCGGAAAAACTGTTTTTT
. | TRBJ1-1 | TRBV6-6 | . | CASSYRLTGGEAFF | TGTGCCAGCAGTTACCGCCTTACGGGGGGTGAAGCTTTCTTT
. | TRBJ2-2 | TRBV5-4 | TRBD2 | CASSSPLRARGAGELFF | TGTGCCAGCAGCTCCCCCCTCAGGGCACGGGGGGCCGGGGAGCTGTTTTTT
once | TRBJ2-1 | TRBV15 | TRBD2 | CATSRDLGSGNLGEQFF | TGTGCCACCAGCAGAGATCTGGGTAGCGGGAATTTAGGTGAGCAGTTCTTC
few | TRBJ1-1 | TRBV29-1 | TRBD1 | CSVGQGATTEAFF | TGCAGCGTTGGCCAGGGGGCTACCACTGAAGCTTTCTTT
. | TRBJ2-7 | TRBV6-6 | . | CASSYEGLGEQYF | TGTGCCAGCAGTTACGAGGGATTAGGCGAGCAGTACTTC
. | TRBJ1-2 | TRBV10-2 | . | CASSGPPAPPTF | TGCGCCAGCAGTGGGCCCCCTGCCCCCCCAACCTTC
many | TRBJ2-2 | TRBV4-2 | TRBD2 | CASSRSGREDTGELFF | TGTGCCAGCAGCCGCAGCGGGAGAGAGGACACCGGGGAGCTGTTTTTT
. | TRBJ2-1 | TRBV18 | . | CASSQTAGTTYNEQFF | TGTGCCAGCTCCCAGACGGCGGGGACGACTTACAATGAGCAGTTCTTC
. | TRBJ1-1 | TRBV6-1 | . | CASSWAPTANTEAFF | TGTGCCAGCAGTTGGGCTCCGACAGCGAACACTGAAGCTTTCTTT
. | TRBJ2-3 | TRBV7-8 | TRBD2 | CASSSRTSGSGDTQYF | TGTGCCAGCAGCTCCAGGACTAGCGGGAGTGGTGATACGCAGTATTTT
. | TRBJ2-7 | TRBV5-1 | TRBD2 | CASSSGLAGSYEQYF | TGCGCCAGCAGCTCCGGACTAGCGGGATCCTACGAGCAGTACTTC
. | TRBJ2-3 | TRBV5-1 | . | CASRVWGLDTQYF | TGCGCCAGCAGGGTCTGGGGGCTCGATACGCAGTATTTT
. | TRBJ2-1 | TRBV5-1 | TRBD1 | CASTDTRQGAIYNEQFF | TGCGCCAGCACTGACACTAGACAGGGGGCTATCTACAATGAGCAGTTCTTC
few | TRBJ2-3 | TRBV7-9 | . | CASSPPRYTQYF | TGTGCCAGCAGCCCGCCCCGTTATACGCAGTATTTT
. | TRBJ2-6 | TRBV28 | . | CASRGLSSGANVLTF | TGTGCCAGCAGGGGGCTCAGCTCTGGGGCCAACGTCCTGACTTTC
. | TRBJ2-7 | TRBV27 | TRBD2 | CASGLAGLSSYEQYF | TGTGCCAGTGGACTAGCAGGCCTCAGCTCCTACGAGCAGTACTTC
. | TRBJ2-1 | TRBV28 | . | CASSLVGTRFNEFF | TGTGCCAGCAGTTTGGTGGGGACAAGGTTTAATGAGTTCTTC
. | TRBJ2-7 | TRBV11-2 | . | CASSLGGNYEQYF | TGTGCCAGCAGCTTAGGCGGGAACTACGAGCAGTACTTC
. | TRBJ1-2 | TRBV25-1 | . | CASSPWGVENYGYTF | TGTGCCAGCAGTCCCTGGGGGGTGGAAAACTATGGCTACACCTTC
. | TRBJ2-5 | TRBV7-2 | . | CASTDQGGPEGEYF | TGTGCCAGCACCGACCAAGGGGGACCGGAAGGGGAGTACTTC
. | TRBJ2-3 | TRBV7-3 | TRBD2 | CASSLYASGGGSTDTQYF | TGTGCCAGCAGCTTATACGCTAGCGGGGGAGGGAGCACAGATACGCAGTATTTT
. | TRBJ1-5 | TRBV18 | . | CASSPGHDQPQHF | TGTGCCAGCTCACCGGGACACGATCAGCCCCAGCATTTT
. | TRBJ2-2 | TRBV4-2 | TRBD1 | CASSRSGQGNTGELFF | TGTGCCAGCAGCCGTTCGGGACAGGGGAACACCGGGGAGCTGTTTTTT
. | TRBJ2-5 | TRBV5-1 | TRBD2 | CASSLSPGGPGETQYF | TGCGCCAGCAGCTTGTCTCCGGGGGGGCCGGGGGAGACCCAGTACTTC
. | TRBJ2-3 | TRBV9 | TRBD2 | CASSVGTSRSTDTQYF | TGTGCCAGCAGCGTGGGGACTAGCCGAAGCACAGATACGCAGTATTTT
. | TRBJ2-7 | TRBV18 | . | CASSLQGQGGEQYF | TGTGCCAGCTCACTCCAGGGCCAGGGAGGCGAGCAGTACTTC
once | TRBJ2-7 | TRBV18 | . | CASSPGEGADEQYF | TGTGCCAGCTCACCAGGTGAGGGAGCGGACGAGCAGTACTTC
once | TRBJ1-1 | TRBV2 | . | CASKLWMNTEAFF | TGTGCCAGCAAGCTGTGGATGAACACTGAAGCTTTCTTT
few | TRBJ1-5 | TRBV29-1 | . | CSVGAGGNQPQHF | TGCAGCGTTGGGGCCGGTGGCAATCAGCCCCAGCATTTT
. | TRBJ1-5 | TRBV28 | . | CASSFYRTQQPQHF | TGTGCCAGCAGTTTTTACAGGACCCAACAGCCCCAGCATTTT
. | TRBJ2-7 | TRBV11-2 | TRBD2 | CASITPAAGPYEQYF | TGTGCCAGCATCACCCCCGCAGCGGGACCCTACGAGCAGTACTTC